A selection of T cell receptor beta chains follows, all from one sample in a study of Graves' ophthalmopathy and Graves' hyperthyroidism. TCRdb ran MiXCR on the multiplex PCR reads and lists one entry per CDR3 protein. Altogether 500,000 to 600,000 distinct CDR3 sequences are present, 39% being singletons, with the ten largest covering less than 4.5%. Specimen: peripheral blood or thyroid tissue (not recorded which). All receptors come from an adult man with Graves' hyperthyroidism. CDR3s include the opening cysteine and the closing phenylalanine or tryptophan. A D gene is named only where the DNA matches it firmly. Not all rows give a size; the values are once, few, many and, for expanded clones, a class.

d_call | clone_size | j_call | v_call | cdr3_nt | cdr3_aa
. | . | TRBJ2-7 | TRBV3-1 | TGTGCCAGCAGTCTTATGGGCGAGCAGTACTTC | CASSLMGEQYF
. | . | TRBJ1-2 | TRBV9 | TGTGCCAGCAGCGCCCACGACCAACATCATGGCTACACCTTC | CASSAHDQHHGYTF
TRBD1 | . | TRBJ2-2 | TRBV6-5 | TGTGCCAGCAGTTACGGGGGGACAGGGAACACCGGGGAGCTGTTTTTT | CASSYGGTGNTGELFF
. | . | TRBJ2-6 | TRBV6-1 | TGTGCCAGCAGTGTCCACCGGGACGCCTCAGGGTCTGGGGCCAACGTCCTGACTTTC | CASSVHRDASGSGANVLTF
. | many | TRBJ1-5 | TRBV20-1 | TGCAGTGCTAGAGGGGGCTCGGGTCAGCCCCAGCATTTT | CSARGGSGQPQHF
. | . | TRBJ2-3 | TRBV10-3 | TGTGCCATCAGTGACAGGGTGGCAGTATTCACAGATACGCAGTGTTTT | CAISDRVAVFTDTQCF
. | many | TRBJ1-6 | TRBV7-9 | TGTGCCAGCAGCTTCACAGGTGAACTTAATTCACCCCTCCACTTT | CASSFTGELNSPLHF
. | . | TRBJ2-7 | TRBV28 | TGTGCCAGCAGTCTCCGGGCCCGGATAGAGCAGTACTTC | CASSLRARIEQYF
. | . | TRBJ2-2 | TRBV7-9 | TGTGCCAGCAGCCTAAGCACCGGGGGTTTTACCGGGGAGCTGTTTTTT | CASSLSTGGFTGELFF
. | . | TRBJ1-3 | TRBV5-1 | TGCGCCAGCAGCTTGGGACCCAGCTCTGGAGACACCATATATTTT | CASSLGPSSGDTIYF
TRBD2 | many | TRBJ2-5 | TRBV9 | TGTGCCAGCAGCGTAGGGACTAGCGCCCAAGAGACCCAGTACTTC | CASSVGTSAQETQYF
TRBD2 | . | TRBJ2-5 | TRBV19 | TGTGCCAGTAGAGGACTAGCGGGAGTGTCTGAGACCCAGTACTTC | CASRGLAGVSETQYF
TRBD2 | few | TRBJ2-7 | TRBV7-9 | TGTGCCAGCAGCTTAGCGGGGGGGTCCCCCTACGAGCAGTACTTC | CASSLAGGSPYEQYF
. | once | TRBJ1-4 | TRBV5-5 | TGTGCCAGCAGCACTAGGACTGAAAAACTGTTTTTT | CASSTRTEKLFF
. | . | TRBJ1-4 | TRBV7-9 | TGTGCCAGCAGCCTCCCCAGCGGGAGGACGAATGAAAAACTGTTTTTT | CASSLPSGRTNEKLFF
. | . | TRBJ2-7 | TRBV20-1 | TGCAGTGCTAGCGGGGTGGGAGGAAACGAGCAGTACTTC | CSASGVGGNEQYF
TRBD1 | many | TRBJ1-3 | TRBV12-3/TRBV12-4 | TGTGCCAGCAGTGCAGGGGGCCATGGAAACACCATATATTTT | CASSAGGHGNTIYF
. | . | TRBJ1-1 | TRBV4-1 | TGTGCCAGCAGCTCAATCGGGGAGGGGTACACTGAAGCTTTCTTT | CASSSIGEGYTEAFF
TRBD2 | few | TRBJ2-7 | TRBV6-5 | TGTGCCAGCAGTCTAGCGGGAGCACACCACGAGCAGTACTTC | CASSLAGAHHEQYF
TRBD1 | . | TRBJ1-2 | TRBV5-1 | TGCGCCAGCAAACTTCGGACAGGGTTCTATGGCTACACCTTC | CASKLRTGFYGYTF
. | many | TRBJ1-2 | TRBV2 | TGTGCCAGCAGTGTAGGGGACGGATCCTATGGCTACACCTTC | CASSVGDGSYGYTF
. | . | TRBJ1-1 | TRBV30 | TGTGCCTGGAGTTCTTGGGGGATGAGCACTGAAGCTTTCTTT | CAWSSWGMSTEAFF
. | . | TRBJ2-5 | TRBV30 | TGTGCCTGGAGTCTCAGAGTTTTAGAGACCCAGTACTTC | CAWSLRVLETQYF
TRBD1 | . | TRBJ1-3 | TRBV9 | TGTGCCAGCAGCGTAGACCCTGGACAGGGCGTCTCTGGAAACACCATATATTTT | CASSVDPGQGVSGNTIYF
TRBD1 | few | TRBJ2-3 | TRBV24-1 | TGTGCCACCAGAGCAGGGGGCTTTCTGACAGATACGCAGTATTTT | CATRAGGFLTDTQYF
. | . | TRBJ1-1 | TRBV7-6 | TGTGCCAGCAGCTTAGGATACGGAACTACTGAAGCTTTCTTT | CASSLGYGTTEAFF
. | . | TRBJ2-1 | TRBV10-3 | TGTGCCACCAACGACAGGTCCGATGAGCCGTTCTTC | CATNDRSDEPFF
. | many | TRBJ1-5 | TRBV15 | TGTGCCACCAGCAGAGTCGGTGCAGGGTACGGCAATCAGCCCCAGCATTTT | CATSRVGAGYGNQPQHF
TRBD2 | few | TRBJ2-7 | TRBV7-2 | TGTGCCAGCAGCTTCTGGCGGGCCGGGGGGGCCTACGAGCAGTACTTC | CASSFWRAGGAYEQYF
TRBD1 | few | TRBJ1-1 | TRBV3-1 | TGTGCCAGCACGGGGACAGGTTTTACTGAAGCTTTCTTT | CASTGTGFTEAFF
. | few | TRBJ2-1 | TRBV25-1 | TGTGCCAGCAGTGAATATGGCATTGGGCAGTTCTTC | CASSEYGIGQFF
. | . | TRBJ2-5 | TRBV7-2 | TGTGCCAGCAGCCCCAACCTCCGGGAGAGGGGAGATACGCAGTACTTC | CASSPNLRERGDTQYF
. | . | TRBJ2-1 | TRBV9 | TGCGCCAGCAGCCAAGTGGCGCGGGAACGAAATGAGCAGTTCTTC | CASSQVARERNEQFF
TRBD1 | many | TRBJ1-5 | TRBV12-3/TRBV12-4 | TGTGCCAGCAGCCGAGTTGGACAGGCCCCACATCAGCCCCAGCATTTT | CASSRVGQAPHQPQHF
. | . | TRBJ2-5 | TRBV2 | TGTGCCAGCAGTGAGATAGAGAAAGAGACCCAGTACTTC | CASSEIEKETQYF
TRBD1 | once | TRBJ1-5 | TRBV10-3 | TGTGCCATCACCCCGGGACAGGGGGCAGGAGATACGCAGCATTTT | CAITPGQGAGDTQHF
. | many | TRBJ1-2 | TRBV6-1 | TGTGCCAGCAGGGAACAGGGTCGGAGCTATGGCTACACCTTC | CASREQGRSYGYTF
. | . | TRBJ1-1 | TRBV4-2 | TGTGCCAGCAGCCAAGTACGAGAGACAGGTGAAGCTTTCTTT | CASSQVRETGEAFF
TRBD1 | . | TRBJ1-2 | TRBV29-1 | TGCAGCCCCACGGGACAGGGTAGCTATGGCTACACCTTC | CSPTGQGSYGYTF
. | . | TRBJ1-2 | TRBV10-2 | TGCGCCAGCAGTGAATCCAGAGGGGGAGCTAACTATGGCTACACCTTC | CASSESRGGANYGYTF
. | many | TRBJ1-2 | TRBV29-1 | TGCAGCGTTGAGAAGCTCCGGGACCCGGACTATGGCTACACCTTC | CSVEKLRDPDYGYTF